The 22 T cell receptor beta chains presented below share a single source sample, sequenced in a study of cytomegalovirus exposure and HLA in healthy donors. Primers: 60 Vbeta forward and 13 Jbeta reverse. Clones were read by immunoSEQ multiplex PCR, and TCRdb kept only the in-frame ones, dropping some. There are under 150,000 clones in the sample; 75% to 85% occur only once, and approximately 6% lies in the top ten. The sample was PBMCs. These receptors were obtained from a middle-aged woman in good health and CMV-seropositive.

The rearrangement uses TRBV23-1 and TRBJ2-7; a possible D gene is TRBD2 (6 bases). TRBV23-1 is treated as an ORF (open reading frame) with a function not yet certain. The CDR3 sequence is 14 residues long. Trimming shortened V by 2 bases and J by 0 bases, and 8 bases separated the two germline ends. CDR3 sequence: CASSQRRASYEQYF. Here the CDR3 DNA reads TGCGCCAGCAGTCAACGGAGGGCCTCCTACGAGCAGTACTTC.

The chain employs TRBV9 and TRBJ1-5; 8 bases are shared with TRBD1. The V gene's germline CDR1 is SGDLS and CDR2 YYNGEE. Unmatched junction bases numbered 7, after V lost 3 bases and J lost 5 bases. This CDR3 spans 15 amino acids. CDR3 sequence reads: CASSARDRSYQPQHF. The CDR3 DNA is TGTGCCAGCAGCGCCCGGGACAGGAGTTATCAGCCCCAGCATTTT.

The chain joins TRBV7-8 to TRBJ1-4, with 9 bases matching TRBD1. This CDR3 is 19 amino acids long. The V segment lost 1 base and the J segment 3 bases; nucleotides outside the gene matches: 12. CDR1 SGHVS and CDR2 FQNEAQ come from the germline V gene. Here the CDR3 DNA reads TGTGCCAGCAGCTTAGAGAGAAGGGACAGGGAGATCCCTAATGAAAAACTGTTTTTT. Protein sequence: CASSLERRDREIPNEKLFF.

The chain links TRBV7-2 to TRBJ2-7; possibly TRBD1 for D (5 bases). V lost 4 bases and J lost 4, with 14 bases in between. The CDR3 sequence is 14 residues long. Germline V gives CDR1 SGHTA, CDR2 FQGNSA. Here the CDR3 DNA reads TGTGCCAGCAGCTCAAATCAAGGGGCTTACGAGCAGTACTTC. It encodes CASSSNQGAYEQYF.

The J gene is TRBJ2-4, the V gene TRBV21-1; TRBD2 is the table's D call, not checked against the DNA. TRBV21-1 is flagged as a pseudogene. This CDR3 is 15 amino acids long. The CDR3 coding sequence is TGTGCCAGCAGCAAAGGGAGGGAGGCCAAAAACATTCAGTACTTC. Its protein product is CASSKGREAKNIQYF.

V gene TRBV7-9 combines with J gene TRBJ2-7, with D unclear. This CDR3 has 14 residues. Germline V gene data show CDR1 as SEHNR and CDR2 as FQNEAQ (reference sequence). Trimming cost V 0 bases and J 6 bases, with 12 bases left between them. The CDR3 sequence is CASSLAQVPCEQYF. Written as DNA, the CDR3 is TGTGCCAGCAGCTTAGCGCAGGTCCCGTGCGAGCAGTACTTC.

This clone has a single count. The rearrangement joins TRBV6-4 to TRBJ2-1; TRBD2 matches 8 bases. Unmatched junction bases numbered 8, after V lost 4 bases and J lost 6 bases. The CDR3 runs 15 residues. Germline values: CDR1 MRHNA, CDR2 SNTAGT. This CDR3 reads CASSVGWGTSNEQFF. The CDR3 DNA follows: TGTGCCAGCAGTGTAGGCTGGGGGACTAGCAATGAGCAGTTCTTC.

This sequence joins TRBV19 and TRBJ2-6; 8 bases match TRBD1. CDR1 LNHDA and CDR2 SQIVND come from the germline V gene (reference sequence). Losses at the gene ends were 7 bases for V and 0 bases for J; bases not matched to a gene: 5. This CDR3 is 16 amino acids long. As DNA, the CDR3 is TGTGCCAGTACTTTAACAGGGGGCTCTGGGGCCAACGTCCTGACTTTC. Translation: CASTLTGGSGANVLTF.

The chain recombines TRBV30 with TRBJ2-2; tentatively, D is TRBD2 (7 bases). The V gene's germline CDR1 is GTSNPN and CDR2 SVGIG (reference sequence). The CDR3 is made up of 14 amino acids. Trimming removed 5 bases from V and 4 bases from J, with 14 bases in between. The CDR3 bases are TGTGCCTGGGGTAACAGGGAGGGCACCGGGGAGCTGTTTTTT. Residues: CAWGNREGTGELFF.

The V and J genes are TRBV7-2 and TRBJ2-1; 9 bases line up with TRBD1. Germline V gene lookup returns CDR1 SGHTA and CDR2 FQGNSA. The CDR3 extends over 15 amino acids. The V gene end was trimmed by 1 base and the J gene end by 7 bases; junction bases not matched to a gene: 5. The CDR3 loop is CASSLGGQGLNEQFF. The CDR3 nucleotides read TGTGCCAGCAGCTTAGGGGGACAGGGATTAAATGAGCAGTTCTTC. Filled out from reference TRBV7-2 and TRBJ2-1, the complete variable domain reads GAGVSQSPSNKVTEKGKDVELRCDPISGHTALYWYRQSLGQGLEFLIYFQGNSAPDKSGLPSDRFSAERTGGSVSTLTIQRTQQEDSAVYLCASSLGGQGLNEQFFGPGTRLTVL.

This CDR3 is CASSLMGGEQFF. DNA for the CDR3: TGCGCCAGCAGCTTGATGGGAGGTGAGCAGTTCTTC. The rearrangement links TRBV5-1 to TRBJ2-1; D may be TRBD2 (6 bases). With 1 base removed from V and 9 bases from J, the gap between germline ends came to 8 bases. Germline CDR1 SGHRS, CDR2 YFSETQ. This CDR3 region has 12 residues.

This rearrangement joins TRBV29-1 to TRBJ2-1, with a tentative D call TRBD2 (5 bases). The germline V and J ends were trimmed by 7 bases and 0 bases, with 13 bases remaining between them. This CDR3 contains 14 residues. Germline V gene data show CDR1 as SQVTM and CDR2 as ANQGSEA. CDR3 DNA sequence: TGCAGCGCTGGCCTGGGGAGCTCCTACAATGAGCAGTTCTTC. It codes for CSAGLGSSYNEQFF.

CDR3 bases: TGTGCCAGCTCACGGGCAGGGTCCGTCCTGATCACTGAAGCTTTCTTT. It encodes CASSRAGSVLITEAFF. The J gene is TRBJ1-1, the V gene TRBV18; maybe TRBD1 (5 bases). This CDR3 region has 16 residues. The ends were cut back, 4 bases at V and 4 bases at J, with 19 bases in the middle. The germline gives CDR1 KGHSH, CDR2 LQKENI.

This clone occurred once. The chain recombines TRBV15 with TRBJ2-7, with TRBD2 as a possible D gene (5 bases). Germline-derived CDR1 and CDR2 are LNHNV and YYDKDF (reference sequence). Deletions cut 2 bases from V and 0 bases from J, with 14 bases between. The CDR3 is 16 residues long. CDR3 bases: TGTGCCACCAGCAGATTCGGGGAGACCTTCTCCTACGAGCAGTACTTC. It codes for CATSRFGETFSYEQYF.

The V gene is TRBV7-2, the J gene TRBJ2-1, with 8 bases matching TRBD2. The length of the CDR3 is 16 residues. The V and J ends lost 5 bases and 6 bases, in that order; junction bases with no gene match: 12. Germline V CDR1 and CDR2: SGHTA, FQGNSA. The CDR3 nucleotides are TGTGCCAGCAGCCCCCCCGGGACTAGGGGGGCCAATGAGCAGTTCTTC. Translated: CASSPPGTRGANEQFF. The full variable domain, completed using reference TRBV7-2 and TRBJ2-1, is GAGVSQSPSNKVTEKGKDVELRCDPISGHTALYWYRQSLGQGLEFLIYFQGNSAPDKSGLPSDRFSAERTGGSVSTLTIQRTQQEDSAVYLCASSPPGTRGANEQFFGPGTRLTVL.

This chain uses TRBV7-9 with TRBJ2-7, with TRBD2 identical over 10 bases. CDR3 length: 14 residues. The V gene end was trimmed by 6 bases and the J gene end by 3 bases; junction bases not matched to a gene: 5. Germline lookup yields CDR1 SEHNR and CDR2 FQNEAQ (reference sequence). CDR3 DNA sequence: TGTGCCAGCAGTTCTAGCGGGAGAGGCTACGAGCAGTACTTC. Translation gives CASSSSGRGYEQYF.

This clone has just one count. The genes are TRBV5-3 and TRBJ2-7; 8 positions match TRBD1. TRBV5-3 qualifies as an ORF whose function is uncertain. The CDR3 is 16 amino acids. With V trimmed by 4 bases and J by 2 bases, 11 bases remained unmatched. The CDR3 loop is CARSPGQGKSPYEQYF. The DNA of the CDR3 is TGTGCCAGAAGCCCTGGACAGGGAAAAAGTCCCTACGAGCAGTACTTC.

This chain joins TRBV2 and TRBJ1-1; TRBD1 agrees at 7 bases. Per the germline V gene, CDR1 is SNHLY and CDR2 is FYNNEI. This CDR3 is 14 amino acids long. The V gene end was trimmed by 4 bases and the J gene end by 0 bases; junction bases not matched to a gene: 2. The CDR3 sequence is CASSAGQMNTEAFF. CDR3 nucleotides: TGTGCCAGCAGTGCGGGACAGATGAACACTGAAGCTTTCTTT.

The rearrangement joins TRBV5-1 to TRBJ2-7; 7 bases are a match to TRBD1. Germline V lookup: CDR1 SGHRS, CDR2 YFSETQ. The CDR3 covers 15 residues. Losses at the gene ends were 3 bases for V and 11 bases for J; bases not matched to a gene: 17. The CDR3 coding sequence is TGCGCCAGCAGCTGGACCGGCACAGGGGTCGAGAGCGAGTACTTC. This translates into CASSWTGTGVESEYF.

DNA for the CDR3: TGTGCCAGCAGCGTTGGAGGTTCTAGAGTCCACGAGCAGTACTTC. It translates to CASSVGGSRVHEQYF. V and J are TRBV5-6 and TRBJ2-7; possible D gene TRBD2, 5 bases. The CDR3 sequence is 15 residues long. V was trimmed by 4 bases and J by 5 bases, leaving 19 bases between them. Germline V gene sequence: CDR1 SGHDT, CDR2 YYEEEE.

This clone was picked up one time. J is TRBJ1-1 and V is TRBV28; D is perhaps TRBD1 (5 bases). Germline V gene data show CDR1 as MDHEN and CDR2 as SYDVKM. CDR3 length: 15 residues. V lost 5 bases and J 0 bases, leaving 13 bases between the germline ends. The CDR3 loop reads CASSPPGGLNTEAFF. The CDR3 DNA reads as TGTGCCAGCAGTCCCCCCGGGGGACTGAACACTGAAGCTTTCTTT.

V is TRBV11-3 and J is TRBJ2-3; D is possibly TRBD2 (5 bases). CDR1 is SGHNT and CDR2 is YENEEA in the germline V gene. Trimming shortened V by 1 base and J by 3 bases, and 5 bases separated the two germline ends. The CDR3 has 13 residues. The chain's CDR3 is CASSLAGTDTQYF. DNA for the CDR3: TGTGCCAGCAGCTTAGCGGGGACAGATACGCAGTATTTT.